This TCR beta chain is from a study of blood T cell repertoires in COVID-19. Germline trimming cut 3 bases from V and 9 bases from J; bases unmatched to any gene: 4. This CDR3 contains 13 residues. Original analysis: Amplification from reference gene primers served as the basis for estimated nucleated cell counts. Some clones are missing from TCRdb's copy, which holds only in-frame ones; the method was immunoSEQ multiplex PCR. That table supplies the V and J calls and clone size; D and trimming were determined from the DNA. Seen here are some 300,000 clones, about 85% observed once, and the top ten hold more than 2%.

The chain recombines TRBV12-3 or TRBV12-4 with TRBJ2-1; 8 nucleotides line up with TRBD2. The source of this sequence is a man younger than 35 with active or convalescent COVID-19. Input material: peripheral blood. The CDR3 spells CASSFPGGGEQFF. The CDR3 bases are TGTGCCAGCAGTTTTCCGGGGGGGGGTGAGCAGTTCTTC.